The rows below give T cell receptor beta chains drawn from one sample of a study of neurological immune-mediated disorders. MiXCR, applied by TCRdb to the 5' RACE reads, yields one record per CDR3 protein. The table has 95,000 to 150,000 distinct CDR3 sequences, roughly 3.4% seen once. The sequenced sample was PBMCs. The receptor set was obtained from a woman in her 30s with multiple sclerosis. CDR3s include the opening cysteine and the closing phenylalanine or tryptophan. The order of the fields is V gene, D gene, clone size, J gene, CDR3 DNA, CDR3 protein. The D gene is left open where the match is weak. Clone size is given for some rows only: seen once, a few or many times, or a class if the clone is expanded.

v_gene: TRBV6-1
d_gene: .
abundance: many
j_gene: TRBJ2-2
CDR3nt: TGTGCCAGCCGTATTCATTCTGGGGAGCTGTTTTTT
CDR3aa: CASRIHSGELFF

v_gene: TRBV3-1
d_gene: .
abundance: many
j_gene: TRBJ2-5
CDR3nt: TGTGCCAGCAGCCAAGAAGAAGATAAGGAGACCCAGTACTTC
CDR3aa: CASSQEEDKETQYF

v_gene: TRBV7-6
d_gene: .
abundance: few
j_gene: TRBJ2-1
CDR3nt: TGTGCCAGCAGCCTCATACTAGGGGGTTCTGAGCAGTTCTTC
CDR3aa: CASSLILGGSEQFF

v_gene: TRBV5-6
d_gene: TRBD2
abundance: .
j_gene: TRBJ2-7
CDR3nt: TGTGCCAGCAAATTAACGGGGGGACGGTACGAGCAGTACTTC
CDR3aa: CASKLTGGRYEQYF

v_gene: TRBV7-2
d_gene: TRBD2
abundance: few
j_gene: TRBJ2-3
CDR3nt: TGTGCCAGCAGCTTCCCTACTAGCGGGAGCGCAGATACGCAGTATTTT
CDR3aa: CASSFPTSGSADTQYF

v_gene: TRBV3-1
d_gene: .
abundance: many
j_gene: TRBJ2-3
CDR3nt: TGTGCCAGCAGCCAAGACAGTGAGAAGGGTTTGACAGATACGCAGTATTTT
CDR3aa: CASSQDSEKGLTDTQYF

v_gene: TRBV9
d_gene: .
abundance: many
j_gene: TRBJ1-2
CDR3nt: TGTGCCAGCAGCGTAGCGAGCGAGACAGACTATGGCTACACCTTC
CDR3aa: CASSVASETDYGYTF

v_gene: TRBV9
d_gene: TRBD1
abundance: many
j_gene: TRBJ1-1
CDR3nt: TGTGCCAGCAGCGTAGGGGGACAGGGGATGAACACTGAAGCTTTCTTT
CDR3aa: CASSVGGQGMNTEAFF

v_gene: TRBV3-1
d_gene: .
abundance: many
j_gene: TRBJ2-1
CDR3nt: TGTGCCAGCAGCGCAAGAGGGAGTAATGGCGATGAGCAGTTCTTC
CDR3aa: CASSARGSNGDEQFF

v_gene: TRBV5-6
d_gene: .
abundance: few
j_gene: TRBJ1-2
CDR3nt: TGTGCCAGCAGCTTGGGTGGGAGTCTCTATGGCTACACCTTC
CDR3aa: CASSLGGSLYGYTF

v_gene: TRBV7-8
d_gene: TRBD1
abundance: many
j_gene: TRBJ2-7
CDR3nt: TGTGCCAGCAGCCCCCGACAGGGGCCCTCCTACGAGCAGTACTTC
CDR3aa: CASSPRQGPSYEQYF

v_gene: TRBV10-3
d_gene: .
abundance: many
j_gene: TRBJ1-5
CDR3nt: TGTGCCATCAGTGAGGGCAATCAGCCCCAGCATTTT
CDR3aa: CAISEGNQPQHF

v_gene: TRBV20-1
d_gene: TRBD1
abundance: many
j_gene: TRBJ1-3
CDR3nt: TGCAGTGCTACCCAGGGGGGGGGCTCTGGAAACACCATATATTTT
CDR3aa: CSATQGGGSGNTIYF

v_gene: TRBV5-1
d_gene: TRBD1
abundance: many
j_gene: TRBJ1-2
CDR3nt: TGCGCCAGCAGCTTGAGGGACAGTTGGGGCTACACCTTC
CDR3aa: CASSLRDSWGYTF

v_gene: TRBV20-1
d_gene: TRBD1
abundance: few
j_gene: TRBJ1-2
CDR3nt: TGCAGTGCCTCACAGGGGAATGAGGGTGGCTACACCTTC
CDR3aa: CSASQGNEGGYTF

v_gene: TRBV5-1
d_gene: .
abundance: many
j_gene: TRBJ2-7
CDR3nt: TGCGCCAGCAGCTTGGGCAGGACCTCCTACGAGCAGTACTTC
CDR3aa: CASSLGRTSYEQYF

v_gene: TRBV5-5
d_gene: TRBD1
abundance: many
j_gene: TRBJ1-2
CDR3nt: TGTGCCAGCAGCTTGGGCCCGGACAGGGACTATGGCTACACCTTC
CDR3aa: CASSLGPDRDYGYTF

v_gene: TRBV21-1
d_gene: .
abundance: many
j_gene: TRBJ2-7
CDR3nt: TGTGCCAGCAGCATAGGGGGGATTTCCTACGAGCAGTACTTC
CDR3aa: CASSIGGISYEQYF

v_gene: TRBV20-1
d_gene: .
abundance: many
j_gene: TRBJ1-4
CDR3nt: TGCAGTGCTAGACGAGGGGAAAAACTGTTTTTT
CDR3aa: CSARRGEKLFF

v_gene: TRBV7-9
d_gene: TRBD1
abundance: many
j_gene: TRBJ2-5
CDR3nt: TGTGCCAGCAGCCTCACCGGGACAGGGGAGGAGACCCAGTACTTC
CDR3aa: CASSLTGTGEETQYF

v_gene: TRBV2
d_gene: .
abundance: many
j_gene: TRBJ1-5
CDR3nt: TGTGCCAGCAGTGAAGGCTTTAGGAATCAGCCCCAGCATTTT
CDR3aa: CASSEGFRNQPQHF

v_gene: TRBV20-1
d_gene: .
abundance: many
j_gene: TRBJ1-1
CDR3nt: TGCAGTGCTACTGGGGGGGGCTGGAACACTGAAGCTTTCTTT
CDR3aa: CSATGGGWNTEAFF

v_gene: TRBV5-1
d_gene: .
abundance: few
j_gene: TRBJ2-1
CDR3nt: TGCGCCAGCAGCTTGGACAGAGGGGATGAGCAGTTCTTC
CDR3aa: CASSLDRGDEQFF

v_gene: TRBV5-1
d_gene: TRBD1
abundance: many
j_gene: TRBJ2-7
CDR3nt: TGCGCCAGCAGCGAGGGGACAGGAGCCTACGAGCAGTACTTC
CDR3aa: CASSEGTGAYEQYF

v_gene: TRBV5-1
d_gene: .
abundance: many
j_gene: TRBJ1-1
CDR3nt: TGCGCCAGCAGCTTGAGTACCTGGGGCGGCACTGAAGCTTTCTTT
CDR3aa: CASSLSTWGGTEAFF

v_gene: TRBV6-2/TRBV6-3
d_gene: .
abundance: many
j_gene: TRBJ1-1
CDR3nt: TGTGCCACCGAACCCATGAACACTGAAGCTTTCTTT
CDR3aa: CATEPMNTEAFF

v_gene: TRBV27
d_gene: .
abundance: .
j_gene: TRBJ2-7
CDR3nt: TGTGCCAGCAGTTGGGCGTACCAAGGGGTAGAGCAGTACTTC
CDR3aa: CASSWAYQGVEQYF

v_gene: TRBV20-1
d_gene: TRBD2
abundance: .
j_gene: TRBJ2-3
CDR3nt: TGCAGTGCGCCGCCTAGCGGGAGTTTAACAGATACGCAGTATTTT
CDR3aa: CSAPPSGSLTDTQYF

v_gene: TRBV5-1
d_gene: TRBD1
abundance: many
j_gene: TRBJ1-1
CDR3nt: TGCGCCAGCAGGGATCGACAGGGGGCGGACACTGAAGCTTTCTTT
CDR3aa: CASRDRQGADTEAFF

v_gene: TRBV5-1
d_gene: TRBD1
abundance: many
j_gene: TRBJ2-5
CDR3nt: TGCGCCAGCAGCTTTCGGGACAGGGAGCAAGAGACCCAGTACTTC
CDR3aa: CASSFRDREQETQYF

v_gene: TRBV6-8
d_gene: .
abundance: many
j_gene: TRBJ1-2
CDR3nt: TGTGCCAGCAGTTACCCTTCCACCACAGGGAGAAACTATGGCTACACCTTC
CDR3aa: CASSYPSTTGRNYGYTF

v_gene: TRBV20-1
d_gene: .
abundance: many
j_gene: TRBJ2-1
CDR3nt: TGCAGTGCTAAGAGCGGAGTTGAGCAGTTCTTC
CDR3aa: CSAKSGVEQFF

v_gene: TRBV20-1
d_gene: TRBD1
abundance: many
j_gene: TRBJ2-5
CDR3nt: TGCAGTGCATGGGACAGGGGATTCGAGACCCAGTACTTC
CDR3aa: CSAWDRGFETQYF

v_gene: TRBV4-3
d_gene: TRBD2
abundance: few
j_gene: TRBJ2-7
CDR3nt: TGCGCCAGCAGCCCCATGCAGGGAGGGACGGACGAGCAGTACTTC
CDR3aa: CASSPMQGGTDEQYF

v_gene: TRBV5-1
d_gene: .
abundance: many
j_gene: TRBJ1-2
CDR3nt: TGCGCCAGCAGCTTGCGGCAGACCTATGGCTACACCTTC
CDR3aa: CASSLRQTYGYTF

v_gene: TRBV5-6
d_gene: TRBD1
abundance: many
j_gene: TRBJ2-5
CDR3nt: TGTGCCAGCAGCTTAAAACAGGGGACGGAGACCCAGTACTTC
CDR3aa: CASSLKQGTETQYF

v_gene: TRBV5-1
d_gene: .
abundance: .
j_gene: TRBJ2-5
CDR3nt: TGCGCCAGCAGCTTGGAGGGGGGTCCGAGGGAGACCCAGTACTTC
CDR3aa: CASSLEGGPRETQYF

v_gene: TRBV20-1
d_gene: TRBD1
abundance: few
j_gene: TRBJ1-4
CDR3nt: TGCAGTGCTAGAAGACAGGGACTAGTTGAAAAACTGTTTTTT
CDR3aa: CSARRQGLVEKLFF

v_gene: TRBV12-3/TRBV12-4
d_gene: TRBD1
abundance: many
j_gene: TRBJ1-6
CDR3nt: TGTGCCAGCAAGACAGACAGGGATTCCTCACCCCTCCACTTT
CDR3aa: CASKTDRDSSPLHF

v_gene: TRBV5-1
d_gene: TRBD1
abundance: .
j_gene: TRBJ2-7
CDR3nt: TGCGCCAGCAGCTCACCAACCTTGGGACAGGGACACGAGCAGTACTTC
CDR3aa: CASSSPTLGQGHEQYF

v_gene: TRBV20-1
d_gene: TRBD1
abundance: many
j_gene: TRBJ2-2
CDR3nt: TGCAGTGCTAGAGAACGGGACAGGGGGCTGGGAACCGGGGAGCTGTTTTTT
CDR3aa: CSARERDRGLGTGELFF

v_gene: TRBV6-2/TRBV6-3
d_gene: .
abundance: many
j_gene: TRBJ1-2
CDR3nt: TGTGCCAGCAGTATCGGAAATGGCTACACCTTC
CDR3aa: CASSIGNGYTF

v_gene: TRBV7-2
d_gene: TRBD2
abundance: many
j_gene: TRBJ2-7
CDR3nt: TGTGCCAGCAGCTCACCTAGCGGGGGGACCCCCTCCTACGAGCAGTACTTC
CDR3aa: CASSSPSGGTPSYEQYF

v_gene: TRBV11-2
d_gene: .
abundance: many
j_gene: TRBJ2-3
CDR3nt: TGTGCCAGCAGTGCGGGCACAGATACGCAGTATTTT
CDR3aa: CASSAGTDTQYF

v_gene: TRBV7-8
d_gene: TRBD2
abundance: many
j_gene: TRBJ2-7
CDR3nt: TGTGCCAGCAGCTTACTAGCGGGGGCCTACGAGCAGTACTTC
CDR3aa: CASSLLAGAYEQYF

v_gene: TRBV27
d_gene: TRBD1
abundance: many
j_gene: TRBJ1-5
CDR3nt: TGTGCCAGCAGTTTGCAGACAGGGGGAAATCAGCCCCAGCATTTT
CDR3aa: CASSLQTGGNQPQHF

v_gene: TRBV27
d_gene: TRBD1
abundance: many
j_gene: TRBJ2-7
CDR3nt: TGTGCCAGCAGTTCGACTATTGGGACAGGCTACGAGCAGTACTTC
CDR3aa: CASSSTIGTGYEQYF

v_gene: TRBV19
d_gene: .
abundance: many
j_gene: TRBJ2-6
CDR3nt: TGTGCCAGTAGTAAATCGGGTCGGCAGGGCTCTGGGGCCAACGTCCTGACTTTC
CDR3aa: CASSKSGRQGSGANVLTF

v_gene: TRBV7-2
d_gene: TRBD1
abundance: many
j_gene: TRBJ1-2
CDR3nt: TGTGCCAGCAGCCCGGACAGGGGAGGCTATGGCTACACCTTC
CDR3aa: CASSPDRGGYGYTF

v_gene: TRBV20-1
d_gene: TRBD1
abundance: .
j_gene: TRBJ1-4
CDR3nt: TGCAGTGCTTCGGGACAGGCTAATGAAAAACTGTTTTTT
CDR3aa: CSASGQANEKLFF

v_gene: TRBV30
d_gene: TRBD1
abundance: many
j_gene: TRBJ2-1
CDR3nt: TGTGCCTGGAGCCTGGGACAGGGGCACAATGAGCAGTTCTTC
CDR3aa: CAWSLGQGHNEQFF

v_gene: TRBV5-5
d_gene: .
abundance: many
j_gene: TRBJ1-2
CDR3nt: TGTGCCAGCAGCTTGGATGTGCAGGATCGAATCTATGGCTACACCTTC
CDR3aa: CASSLDVQDRIYGYTF

v_gene: TRBV2
d_gene: .
abundance: many
j_gene: TRBJ2-7
CDR3nt: TGTGCCAGCGACGACCCAGGGGAATACGAGCAGTACTTC
CDR3aa: CASDDPGEYEQYF

v_gene: TRBV28
d_gene: .
abundance: many
j_gene: TRBJ1-2
CDR3nt: TGTGCCAGCAGTCCCCTAAAAGGGGTCTATGGCTACACCTTC
CDR3aa: CASSPLKGVYGYTF